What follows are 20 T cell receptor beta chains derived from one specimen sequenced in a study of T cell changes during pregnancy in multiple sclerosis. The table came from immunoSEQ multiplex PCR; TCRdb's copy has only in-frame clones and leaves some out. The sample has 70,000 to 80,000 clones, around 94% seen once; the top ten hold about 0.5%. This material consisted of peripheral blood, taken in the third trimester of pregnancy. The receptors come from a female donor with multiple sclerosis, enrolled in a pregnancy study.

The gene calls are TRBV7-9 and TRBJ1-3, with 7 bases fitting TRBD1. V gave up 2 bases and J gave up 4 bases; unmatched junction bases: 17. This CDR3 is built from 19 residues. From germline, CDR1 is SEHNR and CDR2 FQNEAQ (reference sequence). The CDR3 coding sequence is TGTGCCAGCAGCTTAAACCCCCGCGGATGGGGGACAGACGGAAACACCATATATTTT. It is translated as CASSLNPRGWGTDGNTIYF.

CDR3 amino acids: CASSREPSGATDTQYF. CDR3 nucleotide sequence: TGTGCCAGCAGCCGGGAACCTAGCGGGGCCACAGATACGCAGTATTTT. The rearrangement uses TRBV11-2 and TRBJ2-3, with 9 nucleotides matching TRBD2. This CDR3 is built from 16 residues. V gave up 5 bases and J gave up 2 bases; unmatched junction bases: 8. Germline V gene lookup returns CDR1 SGHAT and CDR2 FQNNGV.

CDR3: CASSSSGVRLTGRNTIYF. In DNA form, the CDR3 reads TGTGCCAGCAGCTCTTCGGGGGTCCGCTTGACAGGGAGAAACACCATATATTTT. The V gene is TRBV7-8, the J gene TRBJ1-3, with TRBD1 identical over 7 bases. Germline V gene data show CDR1 as SGHVS and CDR2 as FQNEAQ. This CDR3 has 18 residues. Germline trimming cut 4 bases from V and 5 bases from J; bases unmatched to any gene: 17.

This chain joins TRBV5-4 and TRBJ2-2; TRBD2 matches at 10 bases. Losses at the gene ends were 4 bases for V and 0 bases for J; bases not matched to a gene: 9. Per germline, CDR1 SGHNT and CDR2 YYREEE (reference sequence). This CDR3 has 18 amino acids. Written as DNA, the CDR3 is TGTGCCAGCAGCCGCCCTAGCGGGGGTCGCGCGAACACCGGGGAGCTGTTTTTT. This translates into CASSRPSGGRANTGELFF.

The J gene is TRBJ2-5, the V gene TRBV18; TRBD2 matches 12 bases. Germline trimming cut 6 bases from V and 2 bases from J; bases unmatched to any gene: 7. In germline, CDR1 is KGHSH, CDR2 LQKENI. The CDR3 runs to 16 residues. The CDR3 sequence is CASSPLAGGPQETQYF. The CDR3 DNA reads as TGTGCCAGCTCCCCTCTAGCGGGGGGGCCTCAAGAGACCCAGTACTTC. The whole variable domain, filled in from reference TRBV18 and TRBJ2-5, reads NAGVMQNPRHLVRRRGQEARLRCSPMKGHSHVYWYRQLPEEGLKFMVYLQKENIIDESGMPKERFSAEFPKEGPSILRIQQVVRGDSAAYFCASSPLAGGPQETQYFGPGTRLLVL.

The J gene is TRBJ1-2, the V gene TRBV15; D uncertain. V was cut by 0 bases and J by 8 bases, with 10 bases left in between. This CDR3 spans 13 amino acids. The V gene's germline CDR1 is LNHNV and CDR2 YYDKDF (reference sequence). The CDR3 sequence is CATSRDRVGGYTF. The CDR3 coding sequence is TGTGCCACCAGCAGAGATCGGGTCGGGGGCTACACCTTC. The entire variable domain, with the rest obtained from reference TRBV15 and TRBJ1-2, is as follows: DAMVIQNPRYQVTQFGKPVTLSCSQTLNHNVMYWYQQKSSQAPKLLFHYYDKDFNNEADTPDNFQSRRPNTSFCFLDIRSPGLGDTAMYLCATSRDRVGGYTFGSGTRLTVV.

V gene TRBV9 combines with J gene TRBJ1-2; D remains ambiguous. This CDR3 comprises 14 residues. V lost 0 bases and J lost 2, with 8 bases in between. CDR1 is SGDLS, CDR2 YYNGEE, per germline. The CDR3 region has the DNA TGTGCCAGCAGCGTAGCTGCTCAGAACTATGGCTACACCTTC. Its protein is CASSVAAQNYGYTF.

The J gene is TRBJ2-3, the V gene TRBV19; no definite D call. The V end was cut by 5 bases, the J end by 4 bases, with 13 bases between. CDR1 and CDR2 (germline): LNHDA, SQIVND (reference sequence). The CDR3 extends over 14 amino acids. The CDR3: CASSLGRGADTQYF. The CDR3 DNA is TGTGCCAGTAGTTTAGGGCGAGGAGCAGATACGCAGTATTTT.

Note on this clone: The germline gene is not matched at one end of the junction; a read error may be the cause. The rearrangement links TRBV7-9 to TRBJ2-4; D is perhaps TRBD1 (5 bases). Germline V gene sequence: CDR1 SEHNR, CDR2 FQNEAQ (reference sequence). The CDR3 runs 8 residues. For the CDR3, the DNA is TGTGCCAGCAGCCCGACAGACTTC. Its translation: CASSPTDF.

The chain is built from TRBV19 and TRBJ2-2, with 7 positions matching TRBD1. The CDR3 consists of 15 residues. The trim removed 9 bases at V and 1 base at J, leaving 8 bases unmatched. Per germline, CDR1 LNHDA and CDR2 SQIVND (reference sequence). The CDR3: CASGRQGVNTGELFF. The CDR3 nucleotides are TGTGCCAGCGGCCGACAGGGCGTGAACACCGGGGAGCTGTTTTTT.

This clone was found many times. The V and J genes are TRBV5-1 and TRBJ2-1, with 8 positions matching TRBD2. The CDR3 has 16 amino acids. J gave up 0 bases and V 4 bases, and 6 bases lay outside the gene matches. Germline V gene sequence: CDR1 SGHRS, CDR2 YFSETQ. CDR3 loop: CASSRTSPSSYNEQFF. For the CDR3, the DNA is TGCGCCAGCAGCAGGACTAGCCCGAGCTCCTACAATGAGCAGTTCTTC. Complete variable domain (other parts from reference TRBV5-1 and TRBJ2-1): KAGVTQTPRYLIKTRGQQVTLSCSPISGHRSVSWYQQTPGQGLQFLFEYFSETQRNKGNFPGRFSGRQFSNSRSEMNVSTLELGDSALYLCASSRTSPSSYNEQFFGPGTRLTVL.

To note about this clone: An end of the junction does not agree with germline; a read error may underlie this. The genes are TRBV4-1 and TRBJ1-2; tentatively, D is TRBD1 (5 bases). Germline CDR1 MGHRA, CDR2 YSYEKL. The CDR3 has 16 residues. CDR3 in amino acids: CVSSQATREDHYGYTF. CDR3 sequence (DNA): TGCGTCAGCAGCCAAGCCACCAGGGAGGACCACTATGGCTACACCTTC.

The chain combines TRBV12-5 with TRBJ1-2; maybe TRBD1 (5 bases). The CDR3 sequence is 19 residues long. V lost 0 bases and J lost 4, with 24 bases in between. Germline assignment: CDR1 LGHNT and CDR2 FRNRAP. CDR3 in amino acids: CASGLVLLEEGLRGYGYTF. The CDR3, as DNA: TGTGCTAGTGGTTTGGTACTTTTAGAAGAGGGACTGAGAGGCTATGGCTACACCTTC.

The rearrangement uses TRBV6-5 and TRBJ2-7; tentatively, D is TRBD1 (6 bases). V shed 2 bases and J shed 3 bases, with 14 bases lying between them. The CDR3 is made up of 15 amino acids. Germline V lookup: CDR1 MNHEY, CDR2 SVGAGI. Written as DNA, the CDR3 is TGTGCCAGCAGTTACGTGGGGGCGGCGATCTACGAGCAGTACTTC. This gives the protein CASSYVGAAIYEQYF.

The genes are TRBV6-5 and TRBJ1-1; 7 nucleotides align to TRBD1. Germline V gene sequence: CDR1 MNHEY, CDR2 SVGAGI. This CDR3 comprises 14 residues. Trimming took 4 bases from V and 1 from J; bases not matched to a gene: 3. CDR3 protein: CASSFHRGNTEAFF. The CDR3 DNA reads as TGTGCCAGCAGTTTCCACAGGGGGAACACTGAAGCTTTCTTT.

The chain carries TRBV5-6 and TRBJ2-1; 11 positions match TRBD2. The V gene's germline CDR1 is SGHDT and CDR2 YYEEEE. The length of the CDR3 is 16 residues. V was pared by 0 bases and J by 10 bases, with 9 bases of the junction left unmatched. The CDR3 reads CASSLGGPRTSGEQFF. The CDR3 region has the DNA TGTGCCAGCAGCTTGGGGGGTCCGAGGACTAGCGGGGAGCAGTTCTTC.

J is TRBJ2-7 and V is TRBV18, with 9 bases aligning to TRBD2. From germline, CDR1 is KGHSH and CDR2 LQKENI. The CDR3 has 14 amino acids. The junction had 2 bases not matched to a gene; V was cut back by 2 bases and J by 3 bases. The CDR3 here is CASSPDSGGYEQYF. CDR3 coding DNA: TGTGCCAGCTCACCAGATAGCGGGGGCTACGAGCAGTACTTC.

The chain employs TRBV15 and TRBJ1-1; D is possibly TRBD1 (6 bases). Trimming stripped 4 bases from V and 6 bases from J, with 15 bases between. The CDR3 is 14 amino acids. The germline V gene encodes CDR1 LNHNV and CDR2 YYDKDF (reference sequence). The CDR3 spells CATSMDSTFAEAFF. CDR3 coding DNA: TGTGCCACCAGCATGGACAGCACCTTTGCTGAAGCTTTCTTT.

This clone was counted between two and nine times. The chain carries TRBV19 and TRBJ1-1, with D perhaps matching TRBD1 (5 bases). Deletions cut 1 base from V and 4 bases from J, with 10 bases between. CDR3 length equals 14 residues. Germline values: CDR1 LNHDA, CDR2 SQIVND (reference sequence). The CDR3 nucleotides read TGTGCCAGTAGTATAGTGGCAGGGCCCACTGAAGCTTTCTTT. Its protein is CASSIVAGPTEAFF.

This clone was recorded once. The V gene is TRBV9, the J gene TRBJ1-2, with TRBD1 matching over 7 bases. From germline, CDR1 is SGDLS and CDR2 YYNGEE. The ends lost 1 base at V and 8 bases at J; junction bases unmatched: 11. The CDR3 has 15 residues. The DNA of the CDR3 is TGTGCCAGCAGCGTAACGGGACAGCGCCGACAGGGCTACACCTTC. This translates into CASSVTGQRRQGYTF.